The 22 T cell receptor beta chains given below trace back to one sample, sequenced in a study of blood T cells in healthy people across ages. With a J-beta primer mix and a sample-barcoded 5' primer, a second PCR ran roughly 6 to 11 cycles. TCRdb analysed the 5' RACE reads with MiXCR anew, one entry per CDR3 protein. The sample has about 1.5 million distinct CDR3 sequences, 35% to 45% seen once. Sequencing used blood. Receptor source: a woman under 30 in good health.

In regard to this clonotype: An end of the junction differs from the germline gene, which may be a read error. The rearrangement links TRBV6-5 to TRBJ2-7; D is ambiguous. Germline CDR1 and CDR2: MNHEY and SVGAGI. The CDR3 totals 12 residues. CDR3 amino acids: CAGSPTLYEQYF. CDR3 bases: TGTGCCGGCAGCCCCACTCTCTACGAGCAGTACTTC.

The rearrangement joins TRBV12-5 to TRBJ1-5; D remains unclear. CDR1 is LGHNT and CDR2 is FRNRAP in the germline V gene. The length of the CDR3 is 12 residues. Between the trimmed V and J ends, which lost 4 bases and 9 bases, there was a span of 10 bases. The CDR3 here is CASGYPEWPQHF. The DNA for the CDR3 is TGTGCTAGTGGTTACCCGGAGTGGCCCCAGCATTTT.

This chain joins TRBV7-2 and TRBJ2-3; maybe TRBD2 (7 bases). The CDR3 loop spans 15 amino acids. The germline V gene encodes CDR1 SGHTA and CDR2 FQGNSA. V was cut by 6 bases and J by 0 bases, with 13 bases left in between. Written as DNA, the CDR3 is TGTGCCAGCAGGGGGGGGAGGGGGAGCACAGATACGCAGTATTTT. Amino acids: CASRGGRGSTDTQYF.

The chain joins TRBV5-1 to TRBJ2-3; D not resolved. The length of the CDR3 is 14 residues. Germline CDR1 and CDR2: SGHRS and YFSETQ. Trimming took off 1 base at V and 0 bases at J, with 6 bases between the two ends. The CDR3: CASSLNWSTDTQYF. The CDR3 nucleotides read TGCGCCAGCAGCTTGAATTGGAGCACAGATACGCAGTATTTT.

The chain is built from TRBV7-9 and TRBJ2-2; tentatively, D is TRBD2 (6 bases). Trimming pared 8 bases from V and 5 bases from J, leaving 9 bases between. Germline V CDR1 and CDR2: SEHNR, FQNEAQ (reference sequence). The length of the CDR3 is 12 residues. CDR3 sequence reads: CASEGGTGELFF. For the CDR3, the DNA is TGTGCCAGCGAAGGAGGGACCGGGGAGCTGTTTTTT.

The CDR3 nucleotides read TGTGCCAGCAGTGAGGCCGAGGGGACAGGGATTTACAATGAGCAGTTCTTC. Protein product: CASSEAEGTGIYNEQFF. The chain couples TRBV25-1 to TRBJ2-1, with 9 bases identical to TRBD1. From germline, CDR1 is MGHDK and CDR2 SYGVNS. This CDR3 spans 17 amino acids. Trimming removed 3 bases from V and 4 bases from J; junction bases left unmatched: 10.

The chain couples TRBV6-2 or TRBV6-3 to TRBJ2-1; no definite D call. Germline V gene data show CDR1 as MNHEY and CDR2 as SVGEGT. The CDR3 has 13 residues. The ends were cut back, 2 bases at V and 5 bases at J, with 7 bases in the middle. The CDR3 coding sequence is TGTGCCAGCAGTTACGGGCCTCACAATGAGCAGTTCTTC. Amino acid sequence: CASSYGPHNEQFF.

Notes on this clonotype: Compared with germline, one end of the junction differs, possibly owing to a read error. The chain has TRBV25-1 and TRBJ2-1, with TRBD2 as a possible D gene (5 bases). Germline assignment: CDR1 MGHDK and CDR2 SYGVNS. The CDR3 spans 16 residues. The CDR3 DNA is TGTGCCAGCAGTGAACGCACGGGAAGCTCCTACAAGGAGCAGTTCTTC. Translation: CASSERTGSSYKEQFF.

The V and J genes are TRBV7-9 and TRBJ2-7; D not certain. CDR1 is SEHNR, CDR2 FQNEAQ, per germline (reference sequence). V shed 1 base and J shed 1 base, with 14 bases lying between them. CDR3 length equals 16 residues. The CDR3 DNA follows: TGTGCCAGCAGCTTAGATCCGGTGCGCCTATCCTACGAGCAGTACTTC. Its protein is CASSLDPVRLSYEQYF.

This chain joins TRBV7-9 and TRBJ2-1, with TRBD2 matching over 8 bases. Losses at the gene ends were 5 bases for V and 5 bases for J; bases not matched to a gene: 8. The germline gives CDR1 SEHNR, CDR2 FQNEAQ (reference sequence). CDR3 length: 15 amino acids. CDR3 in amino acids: CASSKSGRGDNEQFF. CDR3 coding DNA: TGTGCCAGCAGCAAAAGCGGGAGAGGAGACAATGAGCAGTTCTTC.

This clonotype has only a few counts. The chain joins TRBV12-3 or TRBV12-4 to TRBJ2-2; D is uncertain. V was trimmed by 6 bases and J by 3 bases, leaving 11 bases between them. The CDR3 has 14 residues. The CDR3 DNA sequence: TGTGCCAGCAGCGGAGATGCATACACCGGGGAGCTGTTTTTT. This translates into CASSGDAYTGELFF.

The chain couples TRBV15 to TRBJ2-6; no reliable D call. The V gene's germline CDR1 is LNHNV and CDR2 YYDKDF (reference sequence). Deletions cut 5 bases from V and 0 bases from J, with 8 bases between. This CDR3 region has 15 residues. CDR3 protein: CATSEDNSGANVLTF. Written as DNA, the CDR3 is TGTGCCACCAGCGAAGATAACTCTGGGGCCAACGTCCTGACTTTC.

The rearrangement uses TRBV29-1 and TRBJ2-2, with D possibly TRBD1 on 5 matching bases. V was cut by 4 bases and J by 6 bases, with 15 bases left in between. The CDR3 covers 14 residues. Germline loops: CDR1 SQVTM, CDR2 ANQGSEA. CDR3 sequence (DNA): TGCAGCGTTGGCGAATACAGGCAAGCCGGGGAGCTGTTTTTT. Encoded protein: CSVGEYRQAGELFF.

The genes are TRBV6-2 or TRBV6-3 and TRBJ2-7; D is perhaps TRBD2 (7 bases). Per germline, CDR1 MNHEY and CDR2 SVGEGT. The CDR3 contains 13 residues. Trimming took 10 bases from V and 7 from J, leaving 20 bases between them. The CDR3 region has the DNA TGTGCCACCCAGCGGGGACACTACAATGAGCAGTACTTC. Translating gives CATQRGHYNEQYF.

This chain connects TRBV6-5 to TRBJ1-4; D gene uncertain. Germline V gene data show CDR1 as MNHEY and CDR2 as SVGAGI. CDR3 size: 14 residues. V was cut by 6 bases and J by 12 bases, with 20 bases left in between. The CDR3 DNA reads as TGTGCCAGCAGGAAAGGGCAGGAAGGCGAAGAACTGTTTTTT. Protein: CASRKGQEGEELFF.

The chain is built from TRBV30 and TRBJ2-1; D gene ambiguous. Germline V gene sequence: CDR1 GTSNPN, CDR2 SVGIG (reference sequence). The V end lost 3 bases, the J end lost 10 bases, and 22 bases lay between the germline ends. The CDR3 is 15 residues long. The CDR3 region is CAWSIENSLSIEQFF. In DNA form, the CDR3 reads TGTGCCTGGAGCATCGAAAACTCACTTTCCATCGAGCAGTTCTTC. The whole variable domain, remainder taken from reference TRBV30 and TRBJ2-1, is SQTIHQWPATLVQPVGSPLSLECTVEGTSNPNLYWYRQAAGRGLQLLFYSVGIGQISSEVPQNLSASRPQDRQFILSSKKLLLSDSGFYLCAWSIENSLSIEQFFGPGTRLTVL.

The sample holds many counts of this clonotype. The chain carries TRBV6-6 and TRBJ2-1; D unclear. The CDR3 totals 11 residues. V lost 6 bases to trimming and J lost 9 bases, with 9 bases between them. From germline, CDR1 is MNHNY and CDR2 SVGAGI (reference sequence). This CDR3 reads CASRVTREQFF. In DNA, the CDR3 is TGTGCCAGCAGGGTGACTCGTGAGCAGTTCTTC.

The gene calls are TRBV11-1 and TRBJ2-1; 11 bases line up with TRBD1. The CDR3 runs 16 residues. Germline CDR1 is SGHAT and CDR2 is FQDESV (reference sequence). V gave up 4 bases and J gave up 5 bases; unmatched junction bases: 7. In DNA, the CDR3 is TGTGCCAGCAGCTCCCGGACAGGGGGCGCCAACAATGAGCAGTTCTTC. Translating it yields CASSSRTGGANNEQFF. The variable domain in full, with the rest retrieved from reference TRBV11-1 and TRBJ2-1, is EAEVAQSPRYKITEKSQAVAFWCDPISGHATLYWYRQILGQGPELLVQFQDESVVDDSQLPKDRFSAERLKGVDSTLKIQPAELGDSAMYLCASSSRTGGANNEQFFGPGTRLTVL.

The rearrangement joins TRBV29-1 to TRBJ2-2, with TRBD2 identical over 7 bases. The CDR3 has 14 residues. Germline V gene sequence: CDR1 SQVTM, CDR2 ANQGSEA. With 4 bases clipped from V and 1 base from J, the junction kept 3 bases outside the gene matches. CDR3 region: CSVAGLLNTGELFF. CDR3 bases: TGCAGCGTTGCGGGACTACTGAACACCGGGGAGCTGTTTTTT.

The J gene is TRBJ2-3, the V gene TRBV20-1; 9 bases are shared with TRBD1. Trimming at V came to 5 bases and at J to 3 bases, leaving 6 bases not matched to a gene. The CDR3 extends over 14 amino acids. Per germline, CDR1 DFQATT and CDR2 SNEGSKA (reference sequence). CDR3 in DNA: TGCAGTGCTCCCACAGGGGGCCTAACAGATACGCAGTATTTT. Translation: CSAPTGGLTDTQYF.

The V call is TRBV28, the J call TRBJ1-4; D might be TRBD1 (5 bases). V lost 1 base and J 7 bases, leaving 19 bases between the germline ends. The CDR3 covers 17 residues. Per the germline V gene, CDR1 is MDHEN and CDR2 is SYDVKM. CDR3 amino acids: CASSLSTYGAVFEKLFF. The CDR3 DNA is TGTGCCAGCAGTTTATCAACTTATGGGGCGGTTTTTGAAAAACTGTTTTTT.

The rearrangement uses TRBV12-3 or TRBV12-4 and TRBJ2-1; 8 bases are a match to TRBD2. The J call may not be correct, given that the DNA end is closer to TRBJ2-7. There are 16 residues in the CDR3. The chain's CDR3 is CASSFLAGGIYNEQYF. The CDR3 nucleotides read TGTGCCAGCAGTTTTCTTGCGGGAGGCATCTACAATGAGCAGTACTTC.